This TCR beta chain was sequenced during a study of radiotherapy plus CTLA-4 blockade in lung cancer. Clones were read by immunoSEQ multiplex PCR, and TCRdb kept only the in-frame ones, dropping some. The sample lists 30,000 to 40,000 clones; approximately 85% were seen once. Germline trimming cut 2 bases from V and 4 bases from J; bases unmatched to any gene: 3. The CDR3 extends over 13 amino acids. General observations from the study: Blood saw expansion of tumor-derived TCR clones after radiotherapy plus ipilimumab.

In the case of this clone: Its specificity is unknown.

This specimen was peripheral blood, taken from a patient treated with radiotherapy plus ipilimumab. The TCR was taken from a human donor with non-small cell lung cancer who had stable disease on radiotherapy plus ipilimumab. The gene calls are TRBV5-3 and TRBJ2-7; 7 bases fit TRBD2. TRBV5-3 is known as an ORF, though its function is uncertain. CDR3 in amino acids: CARSFRTSYEQYF. The CDR3 region has the DNA TGTGCCAGAAGCTTCAGGACTAGTTACGAGCAGTACTTC.